The text below deals with one T cell receptor (beta chain). The target antigen is unknown. Treatment given: roughly 10-day PBMC culture with coronavirus spike peptide pools or control peptides (ViraFEST assay). ViraFEST enlarged antigen-specific T cell populations with peptide pools and afterwards sequenced TCRs. This record comes from a study of vaccination and CD4 T cells after COVID-19. Study in general: Two doses of either BNT162b2 or mRNA-1273 vaccine went to participants.

Scientists ran DNA taken from cultured CD4+ T cells through the Oncomine TCR Beta short-read assay for sequencing. One entry per CDR3 protein, called by TCRdb with MiXCR from the PCR reads. This sample has approximately 19,000 distinct CDR3 sequences, with around 44% found just once. The CDR3 sequence is 14 residues long. The V gene lost 0 bases and the J gene lost 9 bases, with 9 bases spanning the gap. Germline CDR1 LGHNA, CDR2 YNFKEQ. The TCR comes from a human donor who had recovered from COVID-19. Sequences were derived from CD4+ T cells from blood, cultured in vitro, sampled after SARS-CoV-2 vaccination. The V and J genes are TRBV4-2 and TRBJ1-6; D may be TRBD1 (5 bases). The DNA for the CDR3 is TGTGCCAGCAGCCAAGAGGGGGATTCTTCACCCCTCCACTTT. It yields the protein CASSQEGDSSPLHF.